This is a list of T cell receptor beta chains from one sample in a study of shared clonotypes between healthy human individuals. Some clones are missing from TCRdb's copy, which holds only in-frame ones; the method was immunoSEQ multiplex PCR. The sample shows hundreds of thousands of clones, approximately 79% of them seen only once. The sequencing sample was made of memory CD4+ T cells sorted from blood. These receptors came from a woman aged 25 to 39 in good health. CDR3s include the opening cysteine and the closing phenylalanine or tryptophan. D genes are given only for firm matches. Part of the rows lack a size; the others show once, few, many or a class for expanded clones.

clone_size: few; d_call: -; v_call: TRBV18; j_call: TRBJ1-1; cdr3_aa: CASSPGMNTEAFF; cdr3_nt: TGTGCCAGCTCCCCAGGGATGAACACTGAAGCTTTCTTT
clone_size: few; d_call: TRBD1; v_call: TRBV7-2; j_call: TRBJ2-5; cdr3_aa: CASSLMGQPQETQYF; cdr3_nt: TGTGCCAGCAGCTTAATGGGACAGCCACAAGAGACCCAGTACTTC
clone_size: few; d_call: -; v_call: TRBV7-2; j_call: TRBJ1-1; cdr3_aa: CASSPRTQNEAFF; cdr3_nt: TGTGCCAGCAGTCCCAGAACGCAGAACGAAGCTTTCTTT
clone_size: once; d_call: TRBD1; v_call: TRBV14; j_call: TRBJ1-1; cdr3_aa: CASSQGSVGQGRAEAFF; cdr3_nt: TGTGCCAGCAGCCAAGGTTCGGTGGGACAGGGGAGGGCTGAAGCTTTCTTT
clone_size: -; d_call: -; v_call: TRBV27; j_call: TRBJ2-5; cdr3_aa: CASSSGWQSQETQYF; cdr3_nt: TGTGCCAGCAGTTCGGGTTGGCAGAGCCAAGAGACCCAGTACTTC
clone_size: -; d_call: -; v_call: TRBV7-2; j_call: TRBJ2-5; cdr3_aa: CASSSPRDKETQYF; cdr3_nt: TGTGCCAGCAGCTCACCTCGGGACAAAGAGACCCAGTACTTC
clone_size: -; d_call: TRBD1; v_call: TRBV15; j_call: TRBJ1-3; cdr3_aa: CATSRQEGQSSGNTIYF; cdr3_nt: TGTGCCACCAGCAGACAAGAGGGACAGAGCTCTGGAAACACCATATATTTT
clone_size: -; d_call: -; v_call: TRBV5-1; j_call: TRBJ2-3; cdr3_aa: CASSGGGTTDTQYF; cdr3_nt: TGCGCCAGCTCCGGGGGCGGGACCACAGATACGCAGTATTTT
clone_size: -; d_call: -; v_call: TRBV28; j_call: TRBJ2-2; cdr3_aa: CASRTRGQILFTGELFF; cdr3_nt: TGTGCCAGCAGGACCCGCGGACAGATCCTGTTCACCGGGGAGCTGTTTTTT
clone_size: -; d_call: -; v_call: TRBV7-9; j_call: TRBJ2-5; cdr3_aa: CASSTKETQYF; cdr3_nt: TGTGCCAGCAGCACTAAAGAGACCCAGTACTTC